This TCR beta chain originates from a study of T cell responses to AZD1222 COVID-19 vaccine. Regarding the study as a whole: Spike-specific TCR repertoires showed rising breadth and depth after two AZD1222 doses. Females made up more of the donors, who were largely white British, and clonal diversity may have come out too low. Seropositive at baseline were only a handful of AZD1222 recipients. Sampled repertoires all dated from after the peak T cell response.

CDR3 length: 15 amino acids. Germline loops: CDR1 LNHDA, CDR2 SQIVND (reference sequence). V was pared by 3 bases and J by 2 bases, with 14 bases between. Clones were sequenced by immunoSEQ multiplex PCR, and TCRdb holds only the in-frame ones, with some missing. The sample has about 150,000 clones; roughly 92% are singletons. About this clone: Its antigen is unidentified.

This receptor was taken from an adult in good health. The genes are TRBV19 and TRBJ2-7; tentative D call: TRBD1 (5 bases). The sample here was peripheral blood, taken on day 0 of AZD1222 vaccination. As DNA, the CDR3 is TGTGCCAGTAGTATGGTTGCAGGGCTCACCTACGAGCAGTACTTC. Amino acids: CASSMVAGLTYEQYF.